These 25 T cell receptor beta chains came from one sample sequenced in a study of spatial heterogeneity in lung cancer. The study's findings and limits: Higher tumor mutation counts went along with higher counts of expanded intratumoral alpha and beta TCRs.

MiXCR, run by TCRdb on the 5' RACE reads, gives a single entry per CDR3 protein. The sample lists 9,500 to 11,000 distinct CDR3 sequences; around 5.5% were seen once. No cognate antigen is known for these TCRs. Indicated time point: sample taken at primary tumor resection. The sample in question was lung tumor tissue, obtained at surgery. The receptors stem from a male donor with early-stage non-small cell lung cancer.

This clonotype occurred many times. The library was prepared for alpha chains; this beta chain is a stray read, so its frequency means little. J is TRBJ2-5 and V is TRBV13; D is possibly TRBD2 (6 bases). This CDR3 spans 16 amino acids. Germline CDR1 and CDR2: PRHDT and FYEKMQ (reference sequence). The V gene lost 3 bases and the J gene lost 1 base, with 15 bases spanning the gap. CDR3: CASSFVKWRGQETQYF. CDR3 nucleotides: TGTGCCAGCAGCTTTGTCAAATGGCGGGGCCAAGAGACCCAGTACTTC.

Within the sample, this clonotype is medium-sized. This beta chain is an unintended read in a library built for alpha chains; its size means little. The rearrangement links TRBV10-3 to TRBJ2-2, with D perhaps TRBD1 (5 bases). The V end was cut by 0 bases, the J end by 2 bases, with 10 bases between. There are 16 residues in the CDR3. Germline V lookup: CDR1 ENHRY, CDR2 SYGVKD. CDR3 region: CAISESNRQNTGELFF. The CDR3 DNA reads as TGTGCCATCAGTGAGTCGAACAGGCAAAACACCGGGGAGCTGTTTTTT.

This clonotype was detected ten times or more. This beta chain came through as a stray read in a library set up for alpha chains, and its size says little. CDR3 in amino acids: CASSLEGDRVDQPQHF. The CDR3 DNA is TGTGCCAGCAGTTTAGAGGGGGACAGGGTTGATCAGCCCCAGCATTTT. The chain carries TRBV12-3 or TRBV12-4 and TRBJ1-5; 9 nucleotides agree with TRBD1. V shed 1 base, J shed 5 bases, and the junction held 6 bases outside the gene matches. The length of the CDR3 is 16 residues.

Judged by abundance, this clonotype is medium-sized. Within a library made for alpha chains, this beta chain is off target, and its count is uninformative. The genes are TRBV14 and TRBJ2-1; 11 nucleotides agree with TRBD1. Germline CDR1 and CDR2: SGHDN and FVKESK. The CDR3 loop spans 16 amino acids. Unmatched junction bases numbered 6, after V lost 0 bases and J lost 8 bases. Here the CDR3 DNA reads TGTGCCAGCAGCCAAGATACCGGACAGGGGGCATATGAGCAGTTCTTC. It codes for CASSQDTGQGAYEQFF.

As for this clonotype: This beta chain was picked up by a library intended for alpha chains and is off target, so its count carries little meaning. The genes are TRBV5-4 and TRBJ2-7, with D maybe TRBD2 (5 bases). V dropped 4 bases and J dropped 3 bases, with 20 bases sitting between them. From germline, CDR1 is SGHNT and CDR2 YYREEE (reference sequence). The CDR3 sequence is 16 residues long. CDR3 coding DNA: TGTGCCAGCAGCCCGTCCCACAGAGCGGCGAACTACGAGCAGTACTTC. It is translated as CASSPSHRAANYEQYF.

This clonotype was picked up many times. Since it is a stray read in a library aimed at alpha chains, this beta chain has a size that is not meaningful. The chain couples TRBV6-5 to TRBJ2-7; the D is unclear. The CDR3 has 10 residues. V lost 8 bases to trimming and J lost 6 bases, with 8 bases between them. Germline loops: CDR1 MNHEY, CDR2 SVGAGI. The CDR3 sequence is CASGIVEQYF. In DNA form, the CDR3 reads TGTGCCAGCGGAATCGTCGAGCAGTACTTC.

There are many counts of this clonotype. The size of this beta chain means little, since it is a stray read in a library made for alpha chains. The chain combines TRBV14 with TRBJ2-3; 7 bases map to TRBD2. With 4 bases clipped from V and 5 bases from J, the junction kept 9 bases outside the gene matches. In germline, CDR1 is SGHDN, CDR2 FVKESK. The CDR3 extends over 15 amino acids. The CDR3 nucleotides read TGTGCCAGCAGCCGAGCGGGACTGACCCAAGATACGCAGTATTTT. This encodes CASSRAGLTQDTQYF.

Concerning this clonotype: This beta chain is a stray sequence in a library constructed for alpha chains; its clone size is not meaningful. The V gene is TRBV12-3 or TRBV12-4, the J gene TRBJ1-5; 7 positions match TRBD1. The J segment lost 5 bases and the V segment lost 6 bases, leaving 10 bases of the junction unmatched. There are 15 residues in the CDR3. CDR3 region: CASSSDREPYQPQHF. CDR3 DNA sequence: TGTGCCAGCAGCTCCGACAGGGAGCCCTATCAGCCCCAGCATTTT.

This clonotype was observed many times. This beta chain is an unintended read in a library built for alpha chains; its size means little. CDR3 coding DNA: TGTGCCAGCAGTTTGGCTGGGGACAGTTCTGGGAATACGCAGTATTTT. It specifies CASSLAGDSSGNTQYF. This chain connects TRBV2 to TRBJ2-3; 7 bases line up with TRBD1. The junction had 15 bases not matched to a gene; V was cut back by 5 bases and J by 7 bases. The CDR3 runs to 16 residues. In germline, CDR1 is SNHLY, CDR2 FYNNEI.

This clonotype was counted at least ten times. This beta chain appears as a stray read in a library generated for alpha chains; its size is not informative. The rearrangement links TRBV18 to TRBJ1-2; D gene ambiguous. V lost 5 bases to trimming and J lost 3 bases, with 16 bases between them. CDR3 length: 15 amino acids. CDR1 KGHSH and CDR2 LQKENI come from the germline V gene. The CDR3 here is CASSTPEGTHYGYTF. In DNA form, the CDR3 reads TGTGCCAGCTCAACTCCGGAGGGCACCCACTATGGCTACACCTTC.

This clonotype occurred many times. This beta chain is an off-target read within a library intended for alpha chains, so its frequency means little. J is TRBJ2-3 and V is TRBV6-2 or TRBV6-3, with D possibly being TRBD1 (5 bases). Deletions cut 7 bases from V and 3 bases from J, with 11 bases between. The CDR3 has 13 residues. Germline V gene sequence: CDR1 MNHEY, CDR2 SVGEGT. This chain's CDR3 is CASILKGTDTQYF. CDR3 DNA sequence: TGTGCCAGCATTCTAAAGGGGACAGATACGCAGTATTTT.

This clonotype was recorded at least ten times. A library made for alpha chains picked up this beta chain off target, so its size means little. The chain employs TRBV27 and TRBJ2-5; D perhaps matches TRBD2 (5 bases). CDR3 length: 15 amino acids. The V end was cut by 2 bases, the J end by 9 bases, with 19 bases between. Germline CDR1 is MNHEY and CDR2 is SMNVEV (reference sequence). The chain's CDR3 is CASSLGAAPRVAQYF. The DNA for the CDR3 is TGTGCCAGCAGTTTAGGAGCGGCCCCCAGAGTGGCCCAGTACTTC.

The sample holds many counts of this clonotype. Because the library targeted alpha chains, this beta chain is an off-target read whose size means little. The rearrangement joins TRBV3-1 to TRBJ2-1, with D hard to call. This CDR3 is 14 amino acids long. V shed 1 base and J shed 7 bases, with 11 bases lying between them. The germline CDR1 and CDR2 sequences are LGHDT and YNNKEL (reference sequence). CDR3 loop: CASSQGVESNEQFF. The CDR3 DNA is TGTGCCAGCAGCCAAGGGGTTGAGTCTAATGAGCAGTTCTTC.

Note on this clonotype: This beta chain appears as a stray read in a library generated for alpha chains; its size is not informative. J is TRBJ2-7 and V is TRBV18; perhaps TRBD1 as D (5 bases). V was pared by 5 bases and J by 5 bases, with 13 bases between. Germline V gene lookup returns CDR1 KGHSH and CDR2 LQKENI. The CDR3 spans 13 residues. CDR3 amino acids: CASSTPDNNEQYF. In DNA form, the CDR3 reads TGTGCCAGCTCAACCCCGGACAACAACGAGCAGTACTTC.

This clonotype was observed at least ten times. In a library made to pick up alpha chains, this beta chain is a stray read with a size that means little. The rearrangement links TRBV6-2 or TRBV6-3 to TRBJ1-2; 7 nucleotides line up with TRBD1. The CDR3 extends over 15 amino acids. Germline loops: CDR1 MNHEY, CDR2 SVGEGT. The J segment lost 2 bases and the V segment lost 2 bases, leaving 5 bases of the junction unmatched. For the CDR3, the DNA is TGTGCCAGCAGTTACGCGGGACAGCGGAACTATGGCTACACCTTC. Residues: CASSYAGQRNYGYTF.

There are many counts of this clonotype. In a library made to pick up alpha chains, this beta chain is a stray read with a size that means little. This chain joins TRBV6-2 or TRBV6-3 and TRBJ2-3, with 7 bases aligning to TRBD1. The V segment lost 8 bases and the J segment 0 bases; nucleotides outside the gene matches: 5. The CDR3 totals 14 residues. Germline V CDR1 and CDR2: MNHEY, SVGEGT. The CDR3 here is CASQGQTSTDTQYF. For the CDR3, the DNA is TGTGCCAGCCAGGGACAGACTAGCACAGATACGCAGTATTTT.

This clonotype occurred many times. With the library built for alpha chains, this beta chain is off target and its frequency is not meaningful. The chain couples TRBV20-1 to TRBJ2-1; D ambiguous. This CDR3 has 14 residues. Trimming left V 0 bases short and J 7 bases short, with 13 bases between. The germline V gene encodes CDR1 DFQATT and CDR2 SNEGSKA (reference sequence). CDR3 sequence: CSAREGSWGNEQFF. The CDR3 DNA sequence: TGCAGTGCTAGAGAAGGTAGCTGGGGAAATGAGCAGTTCTTC.

This clonotype was detected many times. This beta chain represents an off-target read in a library built for alpha chains; its size is of limited meaning. The genes are TRBV6-5 and TRBJ1-6; tentatively, D is TRBD1 (5 bases). Germline CDR1 reads MNHEY; CDR2 reads SVGAGI. The CDR3 totals 16 residues. V was trimmed by 0 bases and J by 6 bases, leaving 12 bases between them. The CDR3 is CASSYSHRDLNSPLHF. In DNA form, the CDR3 reads TGTGCCAGCAGTTACTCGCATCGGGACCTTAATTCACCCCTCCACTTT.

This clonotype appeared a few times. This beta chain is off target for a library built for alpha chains, so its abundance means little. The rearrangement links TRBV20-1 to TRBJ1-6; D not certain. Germline CDR1 DFQATT, CDR2 SNEGSKA (reference sequence). The CDR3 covers 15 residues. V lost 5 bases and J 1 base, leaving 12 bases between the germline ends. CDR3: CSAPSTGSYNSPLHF. The CDR3 nucleotides are TGCAGTGCTCCCAGCACTGGTTCCTATAATTCACCCCTCCACTTT.

This clonotype was counted at least ten times. Because this beta chain is a stray read in a library intended to capture alpha chains, its abundance should not be given much weight. The chain recombines TRBV19 with TRBJ2-3; TRBD1 matches at 8 bases. With 5 bases clipped from V and 4 bases from J, the junction kept 8 bases outside the gene matches. This CDR3 contains 15 residues. CDR1 is LNHDA, CDR2 SQIVND, per germline (reference sequence). The CDR3 sequence: CASSLPGQASDTQYF. The CDR3 bases are TGTGCCAGTAGTCTACCGGGACAGGCATCAGATACGCAGTATTTT.

Many counts were recorded for this clonotype. This beta chain is a stray read from a library made for alpha chains; its abundance is not meaningful. The rearrangement joins TRBV29-1 to TRBJ1-2, with 10 bases lining up with TRBD1. J gave up 3 bases and V 4 bases, and 5 bases lay outside the gene matches. Looked up from germline, CDR1 is SQVTM and CDR2 is ANQGSEA. The CDR3 contains 14 residues. The CDR3 DNA follows: TGCAGCGTTGGGGGGACAGGGGACTACTATGGCTACACCTTC. It codes for CSVGGTGDYYGYTF.

This clonotype was seen many times. Because this beta chain is a stray read in a library intended to capture alpha chains, its abundance should not be given much weight. This chain joins TRBV10-2 and TRBJ2-3; D may correspond to TRBD1 or TRBD2 (5 bases each). Trimming cost V 0 bases and J 2 bases, with 15 bases left between them. The germline gives CDR1 WSHSY, CDR2 SAAADI. This CDR3 is 17 amino acids long. The CDR3: CASSESLGGPHTDTQYF. The CDR3, as DNA: TGCGCCAGCAGTGAGTCTCTTGGGGGACCTCACACAGATACGCAGTATTTT.

Regarding this clonotype: In this CDR3 the conserved last residue, phenylalanine or tryptophan, is missing, so a read error is likely. With the library built for alpha chains, this beta chain is off target and its frequency is not meaningful. This sequence joins TRBV12-3 or TRBV12-4 and TRBJ2-7; weak D call: TRBD2 (5 bases). V lost 3 bases, J lost 0 bases, and 12 bases lay in between. There are 15 residues in the CDR3. CDR3 bases: TGTGCCAGCAGTTTTGGGCGGGTCAGCTCCTACGAGCAGTACTAC. Protein: CASSFGRVSSYEQYY.

At least ten counts were recorded for this clonotype. This beta chain turned up in a library designed for alpha chains; as an off-target read, its abundance says little. The chain employs TRBV7-2 and TRBJ2-3; 10 bases are a match to TRBD1. V lost 2 bases to trimming and J lost 2 bases; unmatched junction nucleotides: 4. CDR3 size: 16 residues. Germline V gives CDR1 SGHTA, CDR2 FQGNSA. CDR3 residues: CASSLRGQGHTDTQYF. In DNA, the CDR3 is TGTGCCAGCAGCTTAAGGGGACAGGGGCACACAGATACGCAGTATTTT.

This clonotype has at least ten counts. The library was designed around alpha chains, so this beta chain is a stray read whose abundance carries little weight. The rearrangement links TRBV28 to TRBJ2-1; D tentatively fits TRBD1 or TRBD2 (6 bases each). This CDR3 region has 11 residues. CDR1 and CDR2 from the germline V gene are MDHEN and SYDVKM. V lost 5 bases and J 14 bases, leaving 13 bases between the germline ends. Written as DNA, the CDR3 is TGTGCCAGCAGTCGAGACAGGAGGGAGTTCTTC. Protein product: CASSRDRREFF.